These T cell receptor beta chains were read from a single sample in a study of T-cell memory formation after mild COVID-19. TCRdb re-analysed the 5' RACE reads in MiXCR, keeping a single row per CDR3 protein. The table has around 370,000 distinct CDR3 sequences, around 21% seen once. The sample comprised PBMCs or a T cell subset sorted from them (not recorded which). These receptors were obtained from an adult woman who had mild COVID-19 (a few samples of this study predate the infection). Cell type and time point are not known. The CDR3 runs from the conserved cysteine through the conserved F or W. D genes are given only for firm matches. Clone size appears in some rows only: once, few, many, or a class for an expanded clone.

>.|TRBV14|TRBD2|TRBJ2-1
TGTGCCAGCAGCCAAGAAGGACTAGCGGGAGGCAGTGAGCAGTTCTTC
CASSQEGLAGGSEQFF
>.|TRBV6-4|TRBD2|TRBJ2-3
TGTGCCAGCAGTGACATGCCGGTGATGGTAGCGGGAGGCACAGATACGCAGTATTTT
CASSDMPVMVAGGTDTQYF
>.|TRBV12-3/TRBV12-4|.|TRBJ2-5
TGTGCCAGCAGTTTAACGCCAGGGCAAGAGACCCAGTACTTC
CASSLTPGQETQYF
>few|TRBV2|.|TRBJ2-7
TGTGCCAGCGGAGGACTGACATCCTACGAGCAGTACTTC
CASGGLTSYEQYF
>.|TRBV29-1|.|TRBJ2-1
TGCAGCGTTGAAACACAGGGATGGAATGAGCAGTTCTTC
CSVETQGWNEQFF
>.|TRBV6-2/TRBV6-3|TRBD2|TRBJ2-3
TGTGCCAGCAGTTACTCGAGGCTAGCGGGAGGTACAGATACGCAGTATTTT
CASSYSRLAGGTDTQYF
>few|TRBV5-1|.|TRBJ2-3
TGCGCCAGCAGCTTCGAATGGGGGGCGGCAGATACGCAGTATTTT
CASSFEWGAADTQYF
>few|TRBV5-1|.|TRBJ1-1
TGCGCCAGCAGCTTGGTTGGGGGGATGAACACTGAAGCTTTCTTT
CASSLVGGMNTEAFF
>few|TRBV5-1|.|TRBJ1-1
TGCGCCAGCAGCGACGGGGGGCGCGGAAATGAAGCTTTCTTT
CASSDGGRGNEAFF
>few|TRBV7-2|.|TRBJ2-2
TGTGCCAGCAGCTTAGCTAGGGATTGGCGGAACACCGGGGAGCTGTTTTTT
CASSLARDWRNTGELFF
>.|TRBV12-3/TRBV12-4|TRBD1|TRBJ1-1
TGTGCCAGCAGCCTGACAGGGTACGGAGTTCTGAACACTGAAGCTTTCTTT
CASSLTGYGVLNTEAFF
>few|TRBV3-1|TRBD2|TRBJ2-7
TGTGCCAGCAGCCAAGATCTAGTCGGATCTGCTAGCGGATACGAGCAGTACTTC
CASSQDLVGSASGYEQYF
>.|TRBV12-3/TRBV12-4|TRBD1|TRBJ2-5
TGTGCCAGCAGTACCGGGACAGGCCACCAAGAGACCCAGTACTTC
CASSTGTGHQETQYF
>few|TRBV4-2|.|TRBJ2-5
TGTGCCAGCAGCCAAGGGGAGCAAGAGACCCAGTACTTC
CASSQGEQETQYF
>.|TRBV20-1|.|TRBJ1-3
TGCAGTGCTGTGTCCTCTGGAAACACCATATATTTT
CSAVSSGNTIYF
>.|TRBV11-2|.|TRBJ1-5
TGTGCCAGCAGCCCCGATGGGAAACACAATCAGCCCCAGCATTTT
CASSPDGKHNQPQHF
>.|TRBV7-9|TRBD1|TRBJ2-2
TGTGCCAGCAGCGCCCCGGGACAGGGGGCCCTGGCGAACACCGGGGAGCTGTTTTTT
CASSAPGQGALANTGELFF
>.|TRBV7-8|TRBD2|TRBJ2-1
TGTGCCAGCAGCGCTAGCGGGGGGAATCGGCAGTTCTTC
CASSASGGNRQFF
>.|TRBV12-3/TRBV12-4|TRBD1|TRBJ2-3
TGTGCCAGCAGTTTTTGGGACAGGGGTTTGAGCACAGATACGCAGTATTTT
CASSFWDRGLSTDTQYF
>.|TRBV11-2|.|TRBJ1-2
TGTGCCAGCCGGCGAGGGGGGACCTATGGCTACACCTTC
CASRRGGTYGYTF